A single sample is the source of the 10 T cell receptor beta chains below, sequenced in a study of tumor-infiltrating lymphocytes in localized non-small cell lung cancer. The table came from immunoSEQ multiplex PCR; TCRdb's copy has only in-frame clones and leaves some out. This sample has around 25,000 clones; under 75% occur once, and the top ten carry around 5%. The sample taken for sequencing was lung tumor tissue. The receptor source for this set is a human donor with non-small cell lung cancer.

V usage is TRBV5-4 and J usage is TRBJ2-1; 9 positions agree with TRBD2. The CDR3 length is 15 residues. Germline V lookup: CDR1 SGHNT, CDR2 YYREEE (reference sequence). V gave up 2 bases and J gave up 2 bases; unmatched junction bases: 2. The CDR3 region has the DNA TGTGCCAGCAGCTTCCTAGCGGGACCCTACAATGAGCAGTTCTTC. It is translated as CASSFLAGPYNEQFF.

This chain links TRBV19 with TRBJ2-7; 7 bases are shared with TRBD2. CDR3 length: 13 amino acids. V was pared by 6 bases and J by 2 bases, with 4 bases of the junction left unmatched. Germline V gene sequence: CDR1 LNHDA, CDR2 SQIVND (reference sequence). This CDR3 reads CASSRDYPYEQYF. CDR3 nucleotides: TGTGCCAGTAGCAGGGACTACCCCTACGAGCAGTACTTC.

The CDR3 DNA is TGTGCCAGCAGCTTCCTGGAGGCAAGAGCAGATACGCAGTATTTT. Protein product: CASSFLEARADTQYF. The chain has TRBV7-9 and TRBJ2-3; tentative D call: TRBD2 (5 bases). The V end was cut by 3 bases, the J end by 4 bases, with 14 bases between. The CDR3 is made up of 15 amino acids. Germline-derived CDR1 and CDR2 are SEHNR and FQNEAQ (reference sequence).

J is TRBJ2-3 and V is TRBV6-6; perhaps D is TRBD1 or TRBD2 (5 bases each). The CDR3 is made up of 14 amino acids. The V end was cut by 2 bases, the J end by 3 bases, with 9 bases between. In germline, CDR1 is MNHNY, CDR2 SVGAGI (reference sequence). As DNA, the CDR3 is TGTGCCAGCAGTTACCGGGACCATACAGATACGCAGTATTTT. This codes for CASSYRDHTDTQYF.

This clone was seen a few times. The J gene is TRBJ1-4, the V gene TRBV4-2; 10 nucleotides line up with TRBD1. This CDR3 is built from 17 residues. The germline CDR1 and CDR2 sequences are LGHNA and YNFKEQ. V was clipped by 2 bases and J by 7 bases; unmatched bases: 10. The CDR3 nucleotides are TGTGCCAGCAGCCAAAATTTCGGGACAGGGGTGGGTGAAAAACTGTTTTTT. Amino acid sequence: CASSQNFGTGVGEKLFF.

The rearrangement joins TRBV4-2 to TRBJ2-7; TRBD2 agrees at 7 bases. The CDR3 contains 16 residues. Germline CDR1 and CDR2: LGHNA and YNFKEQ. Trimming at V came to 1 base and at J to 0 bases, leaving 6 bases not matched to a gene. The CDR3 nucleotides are TGTGCCAGCAGCCAAGCCCTAGCGGAGAGCTCCTACGAGCAGTACTTC. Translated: CASSQALAESSYEQYF.

The CDR3 nucleotides are TGTGCCAGCAGCGTAGTCCCGGACTACAGCAATGAGCAGTTCTTC. This encodes CASSVVPDYSNEQFF. The chain carries TRBV9 and TRBJ2-1; D may be TRBD2 (6 bases). The CDR3 totals 15 residues. V lost 0 bases and J 6 bases, leaving 13 bases between the germline ends. Germline assignment: CDR1 SGDLS and CDR2 YYNGEE.

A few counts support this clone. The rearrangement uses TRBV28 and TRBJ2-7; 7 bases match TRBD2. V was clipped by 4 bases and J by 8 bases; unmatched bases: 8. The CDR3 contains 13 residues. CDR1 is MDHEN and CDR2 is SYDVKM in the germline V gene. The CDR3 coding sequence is TGTGCCAGCAGTTCTTGGGGGGGGAAGCAGCAGTACTTC. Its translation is CASSSWGGKQQYF.

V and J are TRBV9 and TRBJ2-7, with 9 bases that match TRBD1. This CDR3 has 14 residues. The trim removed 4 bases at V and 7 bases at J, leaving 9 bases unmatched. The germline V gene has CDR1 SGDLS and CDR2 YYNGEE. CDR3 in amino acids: CASSSGTGNREQYF. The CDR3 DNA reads TGTGCCAGCAGCTCCGGGACAGGGAATCGAGAGCAGTACTTC. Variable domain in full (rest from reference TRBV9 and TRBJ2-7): DSGVTQTPKHLITATGQRVTLRCSPRSGDLSVYWYQQSLDQGLQFLIQYYNGEERAKGNILERFSAQQFPDLHSELNLSSLELGDSALYFCASSSGTGNREQYFGPGTRLTVT.

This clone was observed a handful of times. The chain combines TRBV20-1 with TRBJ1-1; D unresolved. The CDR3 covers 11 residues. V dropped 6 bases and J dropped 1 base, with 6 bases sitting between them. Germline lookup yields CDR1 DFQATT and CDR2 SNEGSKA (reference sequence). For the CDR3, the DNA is TGCAGTGCATCAGAGAACACTGAAGCTTTCTTT. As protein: CSASENTEAFF.